Sequencing of this TCR beta chain was carried out in a study of identifying expanded T cells in peripheral blood. Study results and caveats: Technical replicates showed about 1.1 changed clones; roughly two weeks approximately 15; four weeks 19. Across healthy donors, higher total template counts meant significantly greater roughly two-week count variance.

A note on this clone: Its specificity is not known.

Sequencing used immunoSEQ multiplex PCR; TCRdb keeps in-frame clones, though not all of them. This table holds about 85,000 clones, 70% to 90% found once. Collection occurred without any documented infections or immune events in donors. V lost 3 bases to trimming and J lost 7 bases, with 10 bases between them. Germline-derived CDR1 and CDR2 are MNHEY and SVGAGI. This CDR3 spans 13 amino acids. The source of this sequence is a person between 18 and 69 years old in good health. This chain joins TRBV6-5 and TRBJ1-5; no clear D. Sequenced input: blood. The CDR3, as DNA: TGTGCCAGCAGTTATTCCCGAGGGCAGCCCCAGCATTTT. Encoded protein: CASSYSRGQPQHF.